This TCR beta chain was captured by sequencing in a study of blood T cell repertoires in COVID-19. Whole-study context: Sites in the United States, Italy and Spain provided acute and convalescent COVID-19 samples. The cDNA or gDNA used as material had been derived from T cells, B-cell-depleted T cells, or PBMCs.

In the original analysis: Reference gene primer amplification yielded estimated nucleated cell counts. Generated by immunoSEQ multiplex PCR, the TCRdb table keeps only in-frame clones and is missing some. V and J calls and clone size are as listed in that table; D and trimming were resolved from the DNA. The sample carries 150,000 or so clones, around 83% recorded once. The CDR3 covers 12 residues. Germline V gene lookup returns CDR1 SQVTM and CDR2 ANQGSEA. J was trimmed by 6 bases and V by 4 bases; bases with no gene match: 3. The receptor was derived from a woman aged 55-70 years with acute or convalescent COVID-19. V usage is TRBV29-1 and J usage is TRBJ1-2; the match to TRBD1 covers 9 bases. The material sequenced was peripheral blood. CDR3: CSVARDRDGYTF. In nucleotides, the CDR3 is TGCAGCGTTGCTCGGGACAGGGATGGCTACACCTTC. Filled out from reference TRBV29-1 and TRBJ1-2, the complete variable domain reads SAVISQKPSRDICQRGTSLTIQCQVDSQVTMMFWYRQQPGQSLTLIATANQGSEATYESGFVIDKFPISRPNLTFSTLTVSNMSPEDSSIYLCSVARDRDGYTFGSGTRLTVV.